This T cell receptor (beta chain) was sequenced for a study of blood T cell repertoires in COVID-19. Overall study context: Collection of acute and convalescent COVID-19 samples took place in the United States, Italy and Spain.

The CDR3 has 12 amino acids. The V and J ends lost 1 base and 4 bases respectively, with 4 bases between them. Germline assignment: CDR1 LNHNV and CDR2 YYDKDF (reference sequence). As originally analysed: Reference gene primers were amplified, and this amplification served to estimate nucleated cell counts. Here immunoSEQ multiplex PCR was the method, and the copy in TCRdb shows in-frame clones only, minus some. V, J and clone size derive from that table, while D and trimming were established from the DNA sequence. The data contain 330,000 or so clones, approximately 90% of them singletons. Recruited during active infection, patients (from Seattle) were subsequently followed longitudinally.

This chain connects TRBV15 to TRBJ1-2; D not certain. The receptor was derived from a woman between 55 and 75 years old with COVID-19, enrolled during active disease. Sequenced input: peripheral blood. CDR3 DNA sequence: TGTGCCACCAGCAGAGGGGCCTATGGCTACACCTTC. Protein: CATSRGAYGYTF.